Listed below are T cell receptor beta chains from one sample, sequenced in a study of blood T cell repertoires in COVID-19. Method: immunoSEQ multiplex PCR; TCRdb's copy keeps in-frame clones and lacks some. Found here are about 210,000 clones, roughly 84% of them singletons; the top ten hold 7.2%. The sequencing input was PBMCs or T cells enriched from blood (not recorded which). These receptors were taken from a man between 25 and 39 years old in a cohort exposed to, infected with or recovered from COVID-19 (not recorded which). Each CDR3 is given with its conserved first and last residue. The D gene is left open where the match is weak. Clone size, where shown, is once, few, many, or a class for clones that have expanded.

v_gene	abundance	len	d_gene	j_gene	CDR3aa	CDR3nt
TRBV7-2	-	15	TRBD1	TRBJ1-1	CASSLIGTGGPEAFF	TGTGCCAGCAGCTTAATTGGGACAGGGGGTCCTGAAGCTTTCTTT
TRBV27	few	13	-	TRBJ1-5	CASSLLGNQPQHF	TGTGCCAGCAGTTTACTCGGCAATCAGCCCCAGCATTTT
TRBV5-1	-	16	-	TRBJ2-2	CASSLAAQGRAGELFF	TGCGCCAGCAGCTTGGCCGCACAGGGCAGAGCCGGGGAGCTGTTTTTT
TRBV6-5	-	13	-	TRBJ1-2	CASSRTDNYGYTF	TGTGCCAGCAGTCGTACAGATAACTATGGCTACACCTTC
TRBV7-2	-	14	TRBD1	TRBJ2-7	CASLRDRGSYEQYF	TGTGCCAGCCTCCGGGACAGGGGATCCTACGAGCAGTACTTC
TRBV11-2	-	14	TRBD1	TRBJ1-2	CASSGGGLYYGYTF	TGTGCCAGCAGCGGAGGGGGCTTGTACTATGGCTACACCTTC
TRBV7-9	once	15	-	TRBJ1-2	CASSLHRERGYGYTF	TGTGCCAGCAGCCTCCACAGGGAAAGAGGCTATGGCTACACCTTC
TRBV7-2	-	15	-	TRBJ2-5	CASSFGLGGDETQYF	TGTGCCAGCAGCTTTGGTTTAGGGGGAGACGAGACCCAGTACTTC
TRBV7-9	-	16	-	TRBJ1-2	CASSLDLADSYYGYTF	TGTGCCAGCAGCTTAGACCTGGCAGACAGCTACTATGGCTACACCTTC
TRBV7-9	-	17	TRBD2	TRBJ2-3	CASSLANLADSTDTQYF	TGTGCCAGCAGCTTAGCGAACCTAGCGGATAGCACAGATACGCAGTATTTT
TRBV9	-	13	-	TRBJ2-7	CASSVAPLYEQYF	TGTGCCAGCAGCGTAGCCCCCCTCTACGAGCAGTACTTC
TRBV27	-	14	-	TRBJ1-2	CASSPTGSPYGYTF	TGTGCCAGCAGTCCAACAGGATCGCCGTATGGCTACACCTTC
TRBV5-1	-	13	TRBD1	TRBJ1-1	CASSQTGTAEAFF	TGCGCCAGCAGCCAGACAGGGACCGCTGAAGCTTTCTTT
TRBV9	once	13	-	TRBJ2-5	CASSVGQSETQYF	TGTGCCAGCAGCGTAGGACAATCGGAGACCCAGTACTTC
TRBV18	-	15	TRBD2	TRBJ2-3	CASSSLAGDTDTQYF	TGTGCCAGCTCATCACTAGCGGGAGATACAGATACGCAGTATTTT
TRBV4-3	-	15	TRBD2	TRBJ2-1	CASSQIAGGPVEQFF	TGCGCCAGCAGCCAAATAGCGGGAGGGCCTGTTGAGCAGTTCTTC
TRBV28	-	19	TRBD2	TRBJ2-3	CASSLRLAGGPPSTDTQYF	TGTGCCAGCAGTTTAAGGCTAGCGGGAGGTCCCCCTAGCACAGATACGCAGTATTTT
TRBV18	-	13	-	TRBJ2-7	CASSPSPSYEQYF	TGTGCCAGCTCGCCCTCCCCTAGTTACGAGCAGTACTTC
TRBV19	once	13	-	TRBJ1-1	CASRSQVNTEAFF	TGTGCCAGTAGATCTCAGGTGAACACTGAAGCTTTCTTT
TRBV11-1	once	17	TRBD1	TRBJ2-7	CASSLAPTGALSYEQYF	TGTGCCAGCAGCTTAGCCCCTACAGGGGCCCTCTCCTACGAGCAGTACTTC
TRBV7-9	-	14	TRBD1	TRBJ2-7	CASSLDRGRYEQYF	TGTGCCAGCAGCTTAGACAGGGGGCGATACGAGCAGTACTTC
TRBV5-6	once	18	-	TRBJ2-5	CASSLFAGAGEMGETQYF	TGTGCCAGCAGCTTGTTCGCCGGGGCAGGGGAAATGGGGGAGACCCAGTACTTC
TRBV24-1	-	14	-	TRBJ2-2	CATSEQAHTGELFF	TGTGCCACCAGTGAACAGGCGCACACCGGGGAGCTGTTTTTT
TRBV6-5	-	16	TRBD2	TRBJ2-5	CASSSIGLAGAETQYF	TGTGCCAGCAGTTCTATCGGACTAGCGGGAGCAGAGACCCAGTACTTC
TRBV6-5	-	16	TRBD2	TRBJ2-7	CASSYLLTSGLSEQYF	TGTGCCAGCAGCTACCTTCTGACTAGCGGCCTGAGCGAGCAGTACTTC
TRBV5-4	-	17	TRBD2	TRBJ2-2	CASSLPSSGTNTGELFF	TGTGCCAGCAGCTTACCTTCTAGCGGGACCAACACCGGGGAGCTGTTTTTT
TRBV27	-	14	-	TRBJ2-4	CASSATRAKNIQYF	TGTGCCAGCAGTGCGACCAGGGCCAAAAACATTCAGTACTTC
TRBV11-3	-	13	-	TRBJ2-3	CASSKQGTDTQYF	TGTGCCAGCTCCAAACAGGGCACAGATACGCAGTATTTT
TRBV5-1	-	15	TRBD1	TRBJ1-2	CASDISGGQGRGYTF	TGCGCCAGCGATATATCGGGGGGACAGGGACGCGGCTACACCTTC